This T cell receptor (beta chain) is drawn from a study of T cell repertoires in cytomegalovirus infection. From the reads, TCRdb called clonotypes with MiXCR, one entry per CDR3 protein. The sample consists of under 40,000 distinct CDR3 sequences, roughly 54% of them appearing once. CDR3 length: 18 residues. Trimming took 5 bases from V and 7 from J; bases not matched to a gene: 16. Germline values: CDR1 SGHVS, CDR2 FQNEAQ. Turning to this clonotype: Its specificity is not known.

This sample comprised CD8+ T cells from cultured PBMCs, obtained from culture after CMV antigen stimulation. The V and J genes are TRBV7-8 and TRBJ2-1, with 11 bases identical to TRBD2. This receptor was obtained from a human donor in good health (CMV status not recorded). Some clones in this sample may be carry-over from other donors' samples. The DNA for the CDR3 is TGTGCCAGCAGCCCCGACTTAGCGGGAGGGGGGCCGGGGAATGAGCAGTTCTTC. Protein sequence: CASSPDLAGGGPGNEQFF. The variable domain in full, completed from reference TRBV7-8 and TRBJ2-1, reads GAGVSQSPRYKVAKRGQDVALRCDPISGHVSLFWYQQALGQGPEFLTYFQNEAQLDKSGLPSDRFFAERPEGSVSTLKIQRTQQEDSAVYLCASSPDLAGGGPGNEQFFGPGTRLTVL.